This T cell receptor (beta chain) is from a study of response to subunit inactivated influenza vaccine (dated by TCRdb to 2016 to 2019). In terms of the full investigation: The study used deep quantitative T cell receptor repertoire profiling to track responses to a trivalent subunit inactivated influenza vaccine.

The junction carries 7 bases between V and J, which are trimmed by 6 bases and 4 bases respectively. Reading the germline V gene gives CDR1 MDHEN and CDR2 SYDVKM. Including the terminal cysteine and phenylalanine, the CDR3 comprises 11 residues. Only CDR3 DNA is held: 33 bases, read in frame from base 1. In this sample, this clonotype turned up a few times. No cognate antigen has been identified for it. Base quality data are lacking; no much larger clone is found one base away. The method was RT-PCR. Sequencing relied on an Illumina HiSeq 2500. TCRdb cleaned the public reads at Q25 with fastp, built clones with MiXCR and kept in-frame beta chains. CDR3 protein sequences are deduplicated, and each keeps its most common genes and DNA. The table for this sample lists 300,000 to 350,000 distinct CDR3 sequences; approximately 23% of them were counted only once. The ten most abundant clones make up about a tenth of the sample.

Paper-wide results and their limitations: It was suggested by the authors that each seasonal influenza vaccination may recruit only a limited number of new T cells.

The source of this sequence is a man aged 45-69 years who received an inactivated influenza vaccine. Donor details come from another sample of the same person, matched by shared clones. Sequencing was performed on PBMCs from blood, taken less than 22 months after vaccination. The rearrangement joined TRBV28 to TRBJ2-7, with the D gene too uncertain to name. The CDR3 has the sequence CASSPYYEQYF. The DNA sequence is given as TGTGCCAGCAGCCCATATTACGAGCAGTACTTC.